These 18 T cell receptor beta chains were sequenced from one sample in a study of T-cell reconstitution after alpha-beta-depleted transplantation in children (TCRdb year 2016). The treatment or condition label corresponds to: allogeneic hematopoietic cell transplantation with graft depleted of TCRalphabeta T cells and CD19 B cells. Library creation used PCR. The instrument given in TCRdb is Illumina HiSeq 2500. Molecular barcoding was employed in the preparation of TCR libraries, with unique molecular identifiers being used to normalize TCRbeta repertoire quantification. TCRdb trimmed public reads at Q25 via fastp, called clones via MiXCR and kept in-frame beta chains. Merged by CDR3 protein, the rows form single entries marked with the most common genes and DNA. The sample table holds 550,000 to 800,000 distinct CDR3 sequences, of which roughly 13% were seen once. Of the sample, 0.79% falls within the top ten clones.

The sample was PBMCs, taken before TCRalphabeta/CD19-depleted stem cell transplant. The receptor source for this set is a girl aged 2 to 9 with congenital amegakaryocytic thrombocytopenia, due to receive a stem cell transplant.

This clonotype showed up many times. This chain uses TRBV25-1 with TRBJ1-3; 8 positions match TRBD1. The germline CDR1 and CDR2 sequences are MGHDK and SYGVNS. J was trimmed by 2 bases and V by 1 base; bases with no gene match: 1. The CDR3 length is 15 residues. CDR3 region: CASSESTGAGNTIYF. The CDR3, as DNA: TGTGCCAGCAGTGAATCGACAGGGGCTGGAAACACCATATATTTT. The full variable domain, in which reference TRBV25-1 and TRBJ1-3 provide the parts outside the CDR3, is EADIYQTPRYLVIGTGKKITLECSQTMGHDKMYWYQQDPGMELHLIHYSYGVNSTEKGDLSSESTVSRIRTEHFPLTLESARPSHTSQYLCASSESTGAGNTIYFGEGSWLTVV.

The CDR3 nucleotides read TGCGCCAGCAGCGACGGGACTAGCGGGTCCCACGAGCAGTACTTC. This codes for CASSDGTSGSHEQYF. The chain carries TRBV5-1 and TRBJ2-7; 12 bases match TRBD2. With V trimmed by 4 bases and J by 5 bases, 7 bases remained unmatched. The CDR3 has 15 residues. Germline CDR1 reads SGHRS; CDR2 reads YFSETQ.

For the CDR3, the DNA is TGCGCCAGCAGCTTCTTGACCCGGGACAGGGGGCAAGACGAGCAGTACTTC. The encoded protein is CASSFLTRDRGQDEQYF. V and J are TRBV5-1 and TRBJ2-7, with TRBD1 identical over 12 bases. This CDR3 contains 17 residues. Trimming cost V 2 bases and J 5 bases; bases outside gene matches: 11. Germline CDR1 reads SGHRS; CDR2 reads YFSETQ.

This clonotype was seen a handful of times. The J gene is TRBJ2-7, the V gene TRBV7-6; 10 bases match TRBD2. The germline V gene encodes CDR1 SGHVS and CDR2 FNYEAQ. Trimming took 1 base from V and 3 from J; bases not matched to a gene: 12. The CDR3 contains 18 residues. This chain's CDR3 is CASSLEVLAGEGFYEQYF. DNA for the CDR3: TGTGCCAGCAGCTTAGAGGTCCTAGCGGGAGAGGGATTCTACGAGCAGTACTTC.

The CDR3 nucleotides are TGCAGCGTTGGACTCTCGGTCCAAGAGACCCAGTACTTC. It translates to CSVGLSVQETQYF. The rearrangement joins TRBV29-1 to TRBJ2-5; D not resolved. The CDR3 spans 13 residues. CDR1 SQVTM and CDR2 ANQGSEA come from the germline V gene. The V end lost 4 bases, the J end lost 1 base, and 10 bases lay between the germline ends.

This chain connects TRBV12-3 or TRBV12-4 to TRBJ2-7; 7 nucleotides match TRBD1. V shed 4 bases, J shed 5 bases, and the junction held 11 bases outside the gene matches. The CDR3 loop spans 15 amino acids. CDR3 loop: CASSWTGRASDEQYF. The CDR3 DNA sequence: TGTGCCAGCAGTTGGACAGGTCGGGCGTCTGACGAGCAGTACTTC.

This clonotype has at least ten counts. The DNA of the CDR3 is TGTGCCAGTATTTCACAGAGATCAACAGGGCCCCGTCCTGAAGCTTTCTTT. This codes for CASISQRSTGPRPEAFF. The chain combines TRBV19 with TRBJ1-1, with D possibly matching TRBD1 (6 bases). Germline values: CDR1 LNHDA, CDR2 SQIVND (reference sequence). The V gene lost 7 bases and the J gene lost 6 bases, with 27 bases spanning the gap. The CDR3 covers 17 residues. The whole variable domain, filled in from reference TRBV19 and TRBJ1-1, reads DGGITQSPKYLFRKEGQNVTLSCEQNLNHDAMYWYRQDPGQGLRLIYYSQIVNDFQKGDIAEGYSVSREKKESFPLTVTSAQKNPTAFYLCASISQRSTGPRPEAFFGQGTRLTVV.

The rearrangement links TRBV7-9 to TRBJ1-2, with a possible D match to TRBD1 (6 bases). Germline V gene sequence: CDR1 SEHNR, CDR2 FQNEAQ (reference sequence). V lost 5 bases and J lost 8, with 18 bases in between. This CDR3 contains 14 residues. DNA of the CDR3: TGTGCCAGCAGCCCGACCACATCAGACAGGGGCTACACCTTC. It codes for CASSPTTSDRGYTF.

This clonotype was seen at least ten times. The chain has TRBV5-1 and TRBJ2-1, with 10 bases identical to TRBD2. J gave up 4 bases and V 4 bases, and 5 bases lay outside the gene matches. The CDR3 spans 15 residues. The germline V gene encodes CDR1 SGHRS and CDR2 YFSETQ. CDR3 in amino acids: CASSTSGMGYNEQFF. In DNA form, the CDR3 reads TGCGCCAGCAGCACTAGCGGGATGGGGTACAATGAGCAGTTCTTC. Full variable domain (missing parts from reference TRBV5-1 and TRBJ2-1): KAGVTQTPRYLIKTRGQQVTLSCSPISGHRSVSWYQQTPGQGLQFLFEYFSETQRNKGNFPGRFSGRQFSNSRSEMNVSTLELGDSALYLCASSTSGMGYNEQFFGPGTRLTVL.

Concerning this clonotype: This may come from a read error, since a much larger clone is one base off. CDR3 nucleotide sequence: TGCGCCAGCAGCTTGGGGGCCGGATCAGATACGCAGTATTTT. Amino acids: CASSLGAGSDTQYF. The genes are TRBV5-1 and TRBJ2-3; D call uncertain. The V end lost 0 bases, the J end lost 4 bases, and 9 bases lay between the germline ends. The CDR3 spans 14 residues. Germline V gene data show CDR1 as SGHRS and CDR2 as YFSETQ.

This clonotype was detected a few times. This rearrangement joins TRBV5-1 to TRBJ2-1; the D gene could be TRBD1 or TRBD2 (5 bases each). The ends were cut back, 1 base at V and 9 bases at J, with 23 bases in the middle. The CDR3 is made up of 17 amino acids. The germline gives CDR1 SGHRS, CDR2 YFSETQ. As DNA, the CDR3 is TGCGCCAGCAGCTTGTACTCGGGACCCCGAGATATTGGTGAGCAGTTCTTC. Protein sequence: CASSLYSGPRDIGEQFF.

This clonotype was detected ten times or more. The V gene is TRBV12-3 or TRBV12-4, the J gene TRBJ2-1; D perhaps matches TRBD1 (6 bases). This CDR3 is built from 15 residues. V gave up 6 bases and J gave up 6 bases, with 18 bases separating them. Here the CDR3 DNA reads TGTGCCAGCAGAACGACAGGCGGAGAGAGCAATGAGCAGTTCTTC. Protein product: CASRTTGGESNEQFF.

This clonotype showed up just a few times. The chain recombines TRBV27 with TRBJ2-2; 7 nucleotides line up with TRBD1. The CDR3 is 15 amino acids. Germline trimming cut 5 bases from V and 5 bases from J; bases unmatched to any gene: 8. CDR1 MNHEY and CDR2 SMNVEV come from the germline V gene (reference sequence). CDR3 protein: CASSTRGGWTGELFF. The CDR3 bases are TGTGCCAGCAGTACCCGAGGGGGCTGGACCGGGGAGCTGTTTTTT.

J is TRBJ1-5 and V is TRBV2; D gene uncertain. The V end lost 2 bases, the J end lost 7 bases, and 9 bases lay between the germline ends. This CDR3 spans 13 amino acids. Germline V CDR1 and CDR2: SNHLY, FYNNEI. CDR3 amino acids: CASSEIRRQPQHF. CDR3 coding DNA: TGTGCCAGCAGTGAAATACGCAGGCAGCCCCAGCATTTT. Full variable domain (missing parts from reference TRBV2 and TRBJ1-5): EPEVTQTPSHQVTQMGQEVILRCVPISNHLYFYWYRQILGQKVEFLVSFYNNEISEKSEIFDDQFSVERPDGSNFTLKIRSTKLEDSAMYFCASSEIRRQPQHFGDGTRLSIL.

This clonotype was seen repeatedly, ten times or more. V and J are TRBV6-1 and TRBJ1-3, with D perhaps TRBD1 (5 bases). CDR1 and CDR2 (germline): MNHNS, SASEGT. The V end lost 5 bases, the J end lost 2 bases, and 10 bases lay between the germline ends. The CDR3 extends over 14 amino acids. The CDR3 DNA is TGTGCCAGCAGTCCATCGGGGGCTGGAAACACCATATATTTT. It yields the protein CASSPSGAGNTIYF.

This clonotype was recorded at least ten times. V gene TRBV28 combines with J gene TRBJ2-1; D gene ambiguous. The germline V and J ends were trimmed by 7 bases and 5 bases, with 12 bases remaining between them. The V gene's germline CDR1 is MDHEN and CDR2 SYDVKM. The CDR3 sequence is 13 residues long. The CDR3 DNA follows: TGTGCCAGCAAAGCTTTTACCCACAATGAGCAGTTCTTC. It codes for CASKAFTHNEQFF.

In this sample, this clonotype turned up a few times. This chain uses TRBV20-1 with TRBJ2-5; D may correspond to TRBD1 or TRBD2 (5 bases each). V lost 3 bases and J lost 0, with 20 bases in between. Germline assignment: CDR1 DFQATT and CDR2 SNEGSKA (reference sequence). The CDR3 is 17 residues long. CDR3 nucleotide sequence: TGCAGTGCTAGCACACAGGCGGGCGGATCCAACCAAGAGACCCAGTACTTC. Its translation is CSASTQAGGSNQETQYF.

This clonotype was counted ten times or more. The genes are TRBV5-1 and TRBJ1-2; D is perhaps TRBD1 (5 bases). Trimming took 5 bases from V and 2 from J, leaving 10 bases between them. CDR1 is SGHRS, CDR2 YFSETQ, per germline. The CDR3 has 13 amino acids. The CDR3 DNA reads TGCGCCAGCAGGCCCGGGGCGAACTATGGCTACACCTTC. Its translation is CASRPGANYGYTF.